This TCR beta chain was sequenced in a study of spatial heterogeneity in lung cancer. The study tagged each TCR cDNA molecule with a unique molecular identifier. TCRdb used MiXCR to reprocess the 5' RACE reads, holding one entry per CDR3 protein. This sample carries about 4,200 distinct CDR3 sequences, about 8% of them seen once, and the ten largest clones take roughly 8.9%. The sample's time point: sample taken at primary tumor resection. CDR1 is MDHEN and CDR2 is SYDVKM in the germline V gene. The CDR3 loop spans 14 amino acids. Trimming stripped 5 bases from V and 4 bases from J, with 12 bases between. Study observations and caveats: Mutation counts in tumors were tracked by counts of expanded intratumoral alpha and beta TCRs.

This clonotype is medium-sized in the sample. Its antigen is unidentified. This clonotype originated in a male donor with early-stage non-small cell lung cancer. Sequencing was performed on lung tumor tissue, taken at surgery. V usage is TRBV28 and J usage is TRBJ2-1; D uncertain. Here the CDR3 DNA reads TGTGCCAGCAGTCTCGTTGGCGGTTACAATGAGCAGTTCTTC. Encoded protein: CASSLVGGYNEQFF. Full variable domain (outside the CDR3, taken from reference TRBV28 and TRBJ2-1): DVKVTQSSRYLVKRTGEKVFLECVQDMDHENMFWYRQDPGLGLRLIYFSYDVKMKEKGDIPEGYSVSREKKERFSLILESASTNQTSMYLCASSLVGGYNEQFFGPGTRLTVL.